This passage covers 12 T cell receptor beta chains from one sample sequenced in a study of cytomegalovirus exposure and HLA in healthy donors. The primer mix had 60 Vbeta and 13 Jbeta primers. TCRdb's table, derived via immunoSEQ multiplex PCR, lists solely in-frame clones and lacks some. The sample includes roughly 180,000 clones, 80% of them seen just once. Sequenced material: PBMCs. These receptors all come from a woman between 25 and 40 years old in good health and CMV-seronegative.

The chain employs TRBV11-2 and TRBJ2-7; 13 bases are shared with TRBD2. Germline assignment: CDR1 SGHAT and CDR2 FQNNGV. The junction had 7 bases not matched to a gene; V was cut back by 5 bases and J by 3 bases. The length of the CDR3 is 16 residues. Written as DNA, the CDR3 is TGTGCCAGCAGCCAACCGGGACTAGCGGGGCTCTACGAGCAGTACTTC. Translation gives CASSQPGLAGLYEQYF.

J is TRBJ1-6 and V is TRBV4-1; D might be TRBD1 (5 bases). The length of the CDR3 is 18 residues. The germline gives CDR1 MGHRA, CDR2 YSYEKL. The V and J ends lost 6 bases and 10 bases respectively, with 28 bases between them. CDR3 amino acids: CASRAWTLRDFQGSPLHF. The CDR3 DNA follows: TGCGCCAGCAGAGCGTGGACTTTACGGGACTTCCAAGGGTCACCCCTCCACTTT.

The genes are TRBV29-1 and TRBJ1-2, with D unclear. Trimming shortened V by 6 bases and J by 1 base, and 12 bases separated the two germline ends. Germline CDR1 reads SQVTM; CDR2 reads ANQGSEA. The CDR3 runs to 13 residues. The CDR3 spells CSVGRGFNYGYTF. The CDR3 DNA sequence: TGCAGCGTGGGAAGAGGGTTTAACTATGGCTACACCTTC.

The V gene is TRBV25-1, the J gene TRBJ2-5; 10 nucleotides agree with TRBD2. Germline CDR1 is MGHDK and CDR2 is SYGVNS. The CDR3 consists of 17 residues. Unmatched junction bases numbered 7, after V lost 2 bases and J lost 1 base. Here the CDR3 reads CASSEMEGLAPQETQYF. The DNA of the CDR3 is TGTGCCAGCAGTGAAATGGAGGGACTAGCGCCCCAAGAGACCCAGTACTTC.

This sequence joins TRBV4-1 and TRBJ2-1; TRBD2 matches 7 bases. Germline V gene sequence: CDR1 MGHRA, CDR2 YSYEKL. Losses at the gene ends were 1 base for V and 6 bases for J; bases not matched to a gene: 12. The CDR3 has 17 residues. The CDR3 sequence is CASSQAAGSETVNEQFF. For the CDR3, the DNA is TGCGCCAGCAGCCAAGCAGCGGGGAGCGAAACCGTCAATGAGCAGTTCTTC.

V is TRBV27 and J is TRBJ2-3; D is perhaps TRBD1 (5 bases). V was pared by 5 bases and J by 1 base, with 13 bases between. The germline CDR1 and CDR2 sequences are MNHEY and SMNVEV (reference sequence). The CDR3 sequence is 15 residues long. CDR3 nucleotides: TGTGCCAGCAGTCCCACCCCGACAGGCACAGATACGCAGTATTTT. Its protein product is CASSPTPTGTDTQYF.

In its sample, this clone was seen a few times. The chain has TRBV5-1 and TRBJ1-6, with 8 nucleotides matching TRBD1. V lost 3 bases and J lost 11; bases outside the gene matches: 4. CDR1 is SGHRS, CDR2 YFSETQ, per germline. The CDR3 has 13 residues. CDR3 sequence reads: CASSWTGLTPLHF. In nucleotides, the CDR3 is TGCGCCAGCAGCTGGACAGGGTTGACACCCCTCCACTTT. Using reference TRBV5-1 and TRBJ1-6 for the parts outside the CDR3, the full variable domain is KAGVTQTPRYLIKTRGQQVTLSCSPISGHRSVSWYQQTPGQGLQFLFEYFSETQRNKGNFPGRFSGRQFSNSRSEMNVSTLELGDSALYLCASSWTGLTPLHFGNGTRLTVT.

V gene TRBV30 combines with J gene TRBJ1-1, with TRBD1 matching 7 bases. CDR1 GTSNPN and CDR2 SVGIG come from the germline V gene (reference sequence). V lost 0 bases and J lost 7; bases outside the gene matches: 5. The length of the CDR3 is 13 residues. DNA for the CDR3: TGTGCCTGGAGTGTACGACAGGGTATTGAAGCTTTCTTT. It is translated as CAWSVRQGIEAFF.

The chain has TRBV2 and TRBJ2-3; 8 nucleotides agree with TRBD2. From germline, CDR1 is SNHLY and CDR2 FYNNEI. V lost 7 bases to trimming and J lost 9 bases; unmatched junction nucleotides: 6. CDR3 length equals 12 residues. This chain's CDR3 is CASNGAGVTQYF. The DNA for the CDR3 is TGTGCCAGCAACGGAGCGGGGGTAACGCAGTATTTT.

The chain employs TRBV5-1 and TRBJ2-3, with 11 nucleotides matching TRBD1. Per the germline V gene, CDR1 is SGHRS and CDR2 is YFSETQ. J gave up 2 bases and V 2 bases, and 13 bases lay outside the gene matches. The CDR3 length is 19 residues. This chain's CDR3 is CASSLRGSGTGGVTDTQYF. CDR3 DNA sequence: TGCGCCAGCAGCTTACGCGGGTCCGGGACAGGGGGGGTCACAGATACGCAGTATTTT.

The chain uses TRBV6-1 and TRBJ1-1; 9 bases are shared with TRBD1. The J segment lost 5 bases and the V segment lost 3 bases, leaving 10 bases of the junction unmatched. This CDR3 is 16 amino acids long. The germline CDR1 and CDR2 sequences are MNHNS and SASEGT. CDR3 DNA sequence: TGTGCCAGCAGTGACCTTTTAGGACAGGGGAGTACTGAAGCTTTCTTT. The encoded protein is CASSDLLGQGSTEAFF.

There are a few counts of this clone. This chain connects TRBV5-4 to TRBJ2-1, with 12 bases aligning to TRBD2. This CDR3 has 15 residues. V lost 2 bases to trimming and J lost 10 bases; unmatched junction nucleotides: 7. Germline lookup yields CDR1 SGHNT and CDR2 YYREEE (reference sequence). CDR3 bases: TGTGCCAGCAGCTTTGGGACTAGCGGGCCCCGGGAGCAGTTCTTC. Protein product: CASSFGTSGPREQFF.